These 16 T cell receptor beta chains were sequenced from one sample in a study of post-analysis software for immune sequencing data. The library was made from cDNA and included unique molecular identifiers. TCRdb reanalysed the PCR reads using MiXCR and keeps one entry per CDR3 protein. The table records 600,000 to 700,000 distinct CDR3 sequences, around 64% of them present only once. Whole-study findings and limits: In patients, roughly five TRBV segments were more frequent than in controls, with TRBV5-6, TRBV5-1 and TRBV20-1 among them.

No antigen has been assigned to these receptors. What was sequenced was blood. These TCRs come from a girl aged 2 to 10 with multiple sclerosis.

This rearrangement joins TRBV20-1 to TRBJ1-2; D remains ambiguous. Trimming shortened V by 6 bases and J by 6 bases, and 8 bases separated the two germline ends. CDR3 size: 10 residues. The germline V gene encodes CDR1 DFQATT and CDR2 SNEGSKA (reference sequence). The CDR3: CSAPVNGYTF. The CDR3 DNA follows: TGCAGTGCGCCCGTGAATGGCTACACCTTC.

The rearrangement links TRBV5-1 to TRBJ2-7; D remains ambiguous. The V gene's germline CDR1 is SGHRS and CDR2 YFSETQ. The CDR3 runs 14 residues. Trimming stripped 4 bases from V and 2 bases from J, with 13 bases between. CDR3 sequence reads: CASSPSYRAYEQYF. CDR3 in DNA: TGCGCCAGCAGCCCAAGCTACAGAGCCTACGAGCAGTACTTC.

This clonotype was detected only a few times. The chain employs TRBV4-1 and TRBJ2-1; the D is unclear. V was pared by 2 bases and J by 3 bases, with 8 bases between. The CDR3 runs 14 residues. Per germline, CDR1 MGHRA and CDR2 YSYEKL. As DNA, the CDR3 is TGCGCCAGCAGCCAATACACGGTCTACAATGAGCAGTTCTTC. Amino acids: CASSQYTVYNEQFF.

The genes are TRBV4-3 and TRBJ1-2; no clear D gene. The V end lost 3 bases, the J end lost 5 bases, and 13 bases lay between the germline ends. The germline V gene encodes CDR1 LGHNA and CDR2 YSLEER. The CDR3 runs to 14 residues. The CDR3 loop is CASSQAGSDYGYTF. The CDR3 nucleotides read TGCGCCAGCAGCCAGGCCGGGAGTGATTATGGCTACACCTTC.

The chain combines TRBV29-1 with TRBJ1-1; D not resolved. Trimming cost V 3 bases and J 2 bases, with 7 bases left between them. The CDR3 consists of 12 residues. Looked up from germline, CDR1 is SQVTM and CDR2 is ANQGSEA. The CDR3 coding sequence is TGCAGCGTTGACCCGGGCAACACTGAAGCTTTCTTT. Protein sequence: CSVDPGNTEAFF.

The gene calls are TRBV15 and TRBJ2-3, with no clear D. The CDR3 runs 13 residues. Germline assignment: CDR1 LNHNV and CDR2 YYDKDF (reference sequence). Trimming removed 2 bases at V and 6 bases at J, with 9 bases between. The CDR3 spells CATSRYLQDTQYF. As DNA, the CDR3 is TGTGCCACCAGCAGATACCTACAGGATACGCAGTATTTT.

The chain links TRBV20-1 to TRBJ2-3; 10 nucleotides agree with TRBD2. CDR1 is DFQATT, CDR2 SNEGSKA, per germline (reference sequence). The CDR3 sequence is 13 residues long. V shed 5 bases and J 6 bases; nucleotides not matched to a gene: 5. Here the CDR3 DNA reads TGCAGTGCTCCGGGACTAGCGTGGGATACGCAGTATTTT. Protein: CSAPGLAWDTQYF.

The chain has TRBV29-1 and TRBJ2-1; D gene ambiguous. V was shortened by 2 bases and J by 5 bases, with 16 bases between the two germline ends. In germline, CDR1 is SQVTM, CDR2 ANQGSEA. The CDR3 sequence is 15 residues long. CDR3 coding DNA: TGCAGCGTTGAATTAGGTAGCAGGACCCACAATGAGCAGTTCTTC. Its protein product is CSVELGSRTHNEQFF.

The V gene is TRBV13, the J gene TRBJ1-1; possible D gene TRBD1, 6 bases. Per germline, CDR1 PRHDT and CDR2 FYEKMQ (reference sequence). V lost 5 bases to trimming and J lost 1 base, with 20 bases between them. This CDR3 spans 17 amino acids. The CDR3 nucleotides are TGTGCCAGCAGCCCCTTTCGAGGTCCGGGGGCGAACACTGAAGCTTTCTTT. It specifies CASSPFRGPGANTEAFF.

The J gene is TRBJ2-7, the V gene TRBV28; D may correspond to TRBD1 or TRBD2 (5 bases each). V was shortened by 6 bases and J by 3 bases, with 15 bases between the two germline ends. There are 14 residues in the CDR3. Germline lookup yields CDR1 MDHEN and CDR2 SYDVKM. CDR3 bases: TGTGCCAGCAGAGCGCAGGGTCGGGACTACGAGCAGTACTTC. Protein product: CASRAQGRDYEQYF.

This chain connects TRBV11-2 to TRBJ2-5; maybe TRBD1 (6 bases). Germline V gene lookup returns CDR1 SGHAT and CDR2 FQNNGV. The CDR3 sequence is 14 residues long. V shed 5 bases and J shed 3 bases, with 13 bases lying between them. CDR3 sequence: CASSPSDRKETQYF. CDR3 DNA sequence: TGTGCCAGCAGCCCTTCCGACAGGAAAGAGACCCAGTACTTC.

The chain employs TRBV20-1 and TRBJ1-1, with D hard to call. Germline loops: CDR1 DFQATT, CDR2 SNEGSKA (reference sequence). This CDR3 has 13 amino acids. V was cut by 0 bases and J by 1 base, with 6 bases left in between. CDR3 sequence: CSARDLGNTEAFF. DNA for the CDR3: TGCAGTGCTAGAGATCTTGGGAACACTGAAGCTTTCTTT.

This clonotype was observed a single time. The rearrangement uses TRBV10-3 and TRBJ2-1; 7 bases are a match to TRBD2. Germline trimming cut 6 bases from V and 5 bases from J; bases unmatched to any gene: 10. Germline V CDR1 and CDR2: ENHRY, SYGVKD. The CDR3 runs 15 residues. CDR3 bases: TGTGCCATCAGCGCTGCGGGACTACAAGACAATGAGCAGTTCTTC. This codes for CAISAAGLQDNEQFF.

This chain connects TRBV20-1 to TRBJ2-7; 9 bases match TRBD2. The tail of the sequence fits TRBJ2-5 better, so the J call may be wrong. The CDR3 has 15 residues. Germline V gives CDR1 DFQATT, CDR2 SNEGSKA (reference sequence). The CDR3: CSARDPSGMEETQYF. CDR3 nucleotides: TGCAGTGCTAGAGACCCTAGCGGGATGGAAGAGACCCAGTACTTC.

J is TRBJ2-3 and V is TRBV6-6; tentative D call: TRBD2 (6 bases). The germline V gene has CDR1 MNHNY and CDR2 SVGAGI (reference sequence). The CDR3 has 15 residues. V lost 6 bases and J lost 0, with 13 bases in between. The CDR3 DNA reads TGTGCCAGCAGGGGCGGGGAAACTAGCACAGATACGCAGTATTTT. It specifies CASRGGETSTDTQYF.

In its sample, this clonotype was seen a few times. This chain uses TRBV27 with TRBJ2-5, with 7 nucleotides matching TRBD2. CDR1 is MNHEY, CDR2 SMNVEV, per germline (reference sequence). The CDR3 totals 14 residues. J was trimmed by 4 bases and V by 1 base; bases with no gene match: 3. The CDR3 sequence: CASSLLSGVETQYF. The CDR3 coding sequence is TGTGCCAGCAGTTTATTAAGCGGGGTAGAGACCCAGTACTTC.